Below, 28 T cell receptor beta chains from the same sample are listed, as sequenced in a study of cytomegalovirus exposure and HLA in healthy donors. PCR used 60 Vbeta primers and 13 Jbeta primers. Repertoires were generated with immunoSEQ multiplex PCR, while TCRdb's copy carries only in-frame clones and drops some. The repertoire holds around 120,000 clones, with 9% to 10% as singletons. Sequencing input: PBMCs. The receptor source for this set is a man aged 30 to 39 in good health and CMV-seronegative.

The chain recombines TRBV28 with TRBJ2-1, with 10 bases that match TRBD1. CDR1 and CDR2 (germline): MDHEN, SYDVKM. V was pared by 5 bases and J by 7 bases, with 11 bases of the junction left unmatched. The CDR3 totals 16 residues. CDR3 in amino acids: CASSPQPDRGRNEQFF. In DNA, the CDR3 is TGTGCCAGCAGTCCCCAACCAGACAGGGGGCGAAATGAGCAGTTCTTC.

This clone was picked up a small number of times. This rearrangement joins TRBV7-8 to TRBJ1-5; 8 bases match TRBD1. V gave up 1 base and J gave up 6 bases; unmatched junction bases: 2. The CDR3 sequence is 14 residues long. Germline V lookup: CDR1 SGHVS, CDR2 FQNEAQ. CDR3 sequence (DNA): TGTGCCAGCAGCTTAGGGACAGGGACTCAGCCCCAGCATTTT. Amino acids: CASSLGTGTQPQHF. Looking up the rest from reference TRBV7-8 and TRBJ1-5 gives the full variable domain: GAGVSQSPRYKVAKRGQDVALRCDPISGHVSLFWYQQALGQGPEFLTYFQNEAQLDKSGLPSDRFFAERPEGSVSTLKIQRTQQEDSAVYLCASSLGTGTQPQHFGDGTRLSIL.

The V call is TRBV5-6, the J call TRBJ2-7; D call uncertain. Trimming pared 0 bases from V and 0 bases from J, leaving 10 bases between. The CDR3 runs to 15 residues. Germline assignment: CDR1 SGHDT and CDR2 YYEEEE. CDR3 DNA: TGTGCCAGCAGCTTGGTCGGAGCGACCTCCTACGAGCAGTACGTC. It yields the protein CASSLVGATSYEQYV.

The rearrangement uses TRBV27 and TRBJ2-3; the match to TRBD2 covers 7 bases. Germline V gene lookup returns CDR1 MNHEY and CDR2 SMNVEV (reference sequence). J gave up 0 bases and V 6 bases, and 9 bases lay outside the gene matches. This CDR3 has 16 residues. DNA for the CDR3: TGTGCCAGCAGCCCATCGGCGGGGGAAAGCACAGATACGCAGTATTTT. Residues: CASSPSAGESTDTQYF.

This clone has only a few counts. The chain is built from TRBV18 and TRBJ2-7; possibly TRBD1 for D (6 bases). CDR3 length: 13 residues. Germline lookup yields CDR1 KGHSH and CDR2 LQKENI. V was trimmed by 4 bases and J by 8 bases, leaving 15 bases between them. CDR3 in amino acids: CASSRTDNTQQYF. The CDR3 DNA is TGTGCCAGCTCACGGACAGATAACACCCAGCAGTACTTC. Drawing the rest from reference TRBV18 and TRBJ2-7, the complete variable domain is NAGVMQNPRHLVRRRGQEARLRCSPMKGHSHVYWYRQLPEEGLKFMVYLQKENIIDESGMPKERFSAEFPKEGPSILRIQQVVRGDSAAYFCASSRTDNTQQYFGPGTRLTVT.

This rearrangement joins TRBV4-2 to TRBJ2-1; 13 positions agree with TRBD2. This CDR3 spans 17 amino acids. The germline CDR1 and CDR2 sequences are LGHNA and YNFKEQ. J gave up 8 bases and V 0 bases, and 7 bases lay outside the gene matches. This CDR3 reads CASSQDFTSGRVDEQFF. As DNA, the CDR3 is TGTGCCAGCAGCCAAGATTTCACTAGCGGGAGGGTTGATGAGCAGTTCTTC.

Note on this clone: No conserved phenylalanine or tryptophan is present at the end of the CDR3, so a read error is the likely explanation. The J gene is TRBJ1-2, the V gene TRBV10-3; 8 bases agree with TRBD1. Germline trimming cut 4 bases from V and 3 bases from J; bases unmatched to any gene: 4. Per the germline V gene, CDR1 is ENHRY and CDR2 is SYGVKD. The CDR3 extends over 14 amino acids. CDR3 in DNA: TGTGCCATCAGTGCAGGGGGCGACTACTATGGCTACACCGTC. It translates to CAISAGGDYYGYTV.

The table lists this clone with a few counts. The gene calls are TRBV27 and TRBJ2-1; 10 bases agree with TRBD2. The length of the CDR3 is 18 residues. Germline V gene data show CDR1 as MNHEY and CDR2 as SMNVEV (reference sequence). Unmatched junction bases numbered 12, after V lost 6 bases and J lost 1 base. In DNA form, the CDR3 reads TGTGCCAGCAGCCCGGGACTAGCGAGCGATCCTTCCTACAATGAGCAGTTCTTC. It encodes CASSPGLASDPSYNEQFF.

This chain joins TRBV18 and TRBJ1-1; no reliable D call. This CDR3 spans 15 amino acids. With 0 bases removed from V and 6 bases from J, the gap between germline ends came to 14 bases. The germline V gene encodes CDR1 KGHSH and CDR2 LQKENI. CDR3 in DNA: TGTGCCAGCTCACCACCGTCTCGGGAAATCGCTGAAGCTTTCTTT. Translated: CASSPPSREIAEAFF.

The V call is TRBV5-6, the J call TRBJ1-1; no reliable D call. Trimming pared 0 bases from V and 8 bases from J, leaving 11 bases between. There are 13 residues in the CDR3. CDR1 is SGHDT, CDR2 YYEEEE, per germline. For the CDR3, the DNA is TGTGCCAGCAGCTTGGCCGGGTCGATGGAAGCTTTCTTT. This gives the protein CASSLAGSMEAFF.

This clone has a handful of counts. The chain employs TRBV5-1 and TRBJ2-7; a weak D match, TRBD2 (5 bases). The CDR3 has 14 residues. Germline values: CDR1 SGHRS, CDR2 YFSETQ. The V end lost 4 bases, the J end lost 5 bases, and 16 bases lay between the germline ends. The CDR3 DNA sequence: TGCGCCAGCAGCCCGGGGTCGGTATTCAACGAGCAGTACTTC. Its translation: CASSPGSVFNEQYF.

This clone was counted a few times. The chain employs TRBV30 and TRBJ1-1; TRBD1 agrees at 7 bases. This CDR3 contains 12 residues. The V segment lost 3 bases and the J segment 4 bases; nucleotides outside the gene matches: 2. Germline assignment: CDR1 GTSNPN and CDR2 SVGIG (reference sequence). The CDR3 DNA sequence: TGTGCCTGGAGGGGACAGTCCACTGAAGCTTTCTTT. Translating gives CAWRGQSTEAFF.

This chain joins TRBV9 and TRBJ2-1; tentatively, D is TRBD2 (6 bases). Germline V gene sequence: CDR1 SGDLS, CDR2 YYNGEE. Trimming stripped 7 bases from V and 9 bases from J, with 14 bases between. The CDR3 has 12 amino acids. The CDR3 sequence is CASRGSQGEQFF. The DNA of the CDR3 is TGTGCCAGCCGGGGGAGCCAAGGTGAGCAGTTCTTC.

V usage is TRBV28 and J usage is TRBJ1-1; TRBD1 agrees at 8 bases. The germline gives CDR1 MDHEN, CDR2 SYDVKM. The CDR3 covers 14 residues. V was pared by 6 bases and J by 0 bases, with 3 bases of the junction left unmatched. This chain's CDR3 is CASSWTGLNTEAFF. The CDR3 nucleotides read TGTGCCAGCAGCTGGACAGGGTTGAACACTGAAGCTTTCTTT.

This clone was detected a few times. This chain links TRBV7-9 with TRBJ1-5, with no clear D. The ends were cut back, 1 base at V and 2 bases at J, with 9 bases in the middle. Germline-derived CDR1 and CDR2 are SEHNR and FQNEAQ (reference sequence). This CDR3 spans 15 amino acids. CDR3 residues: CASSLDTGGNQPQHF. CDR3 coding DNA: TGTGCCAGCAGCTTAGACACGGGAGGCAATCAGCCCCAGCATTTT.

The V call is TRBV5-1, the J call TRBJ2-7; tentatively, D is TRBD2 (6 bases). Trimming left V 0 bases short and J 1 base short, with 8 bases between. The CDR3 totals 14 residues. Germline values: CDR1 SGHRS, CDR2 YFSETQ. Here the CDR3 DNA reads TGCGCCAGCAGCTTGGCCGGGGGTTCCTACGAGCAGTACTTC. This encodes CASSLAGGSYEQYF.

The chain couples TRBV11-2 to TRBJ2-7; no firm D call. The CDR3 has 15 amino acids. The V end lost 5 bases, the J end lost 2 bases, and 16 bases lay between the germline ends. Germline CDR1 and CDR2: SGHAT and FQNNGV. CDR3: CASSKTALQTYEQYF. DNA of the CDR3: TGTGCCAGCAGCAAAACCGCGCTCCAAACCTACGAGCAGTACTTC.

This clone was observed a few times. This chain links TRBV5-4 with TRBJ2-5, with TRBD1 matching 11 bases. This CDR3 spans 15 amino acids. The ends lost 6 bases at V and 4 bases at J; junction bases unmatched: 8. The germline V gene encodes CDR1 SGHNT and CDR2 YYREEE (reference sequence). In nucleotides, the CDR3 is TGTGCCAGCAACCTTGGCGGGACAGGGGGAGAGACCCAGTACTTC. Encoded protein: CASNLGGTGGETQYF.

Only a few counts were recorded for this clone. This chain connects TRBV15 to TRBJ1-2; no clear D gene. Trimming took off 0 bases at V and 0 bases at J, with 8 bases between the two ends. Per the germline V gene, CDR1 is LNHNV and CDR2 is YYDKDF (reference sequence). The CDR3 loop spans 15 amino acids. The DNA for the CDR3 is TGTGCCACCAGCAGAGATCCGACTGCTAACTATGGCTACACCTTC. Residues: CATSRDPTANYGYTF.

There are a few counts of this clone. The chain uses TRBV28 and TRBJ2-3; 7 bases are shared with TRBD1. After removal of 11 bases from V and 4 bases from J, the junction contained 12 bases not matched to a gene. The CDR3 runs to 14 residues. Germline CDR1 is MDHEN and CDR2 is SYDVKM. The CDR3 loop is CAGRPTGDPDTQYF. CDR3 DNA: TGTGCCGGCCGCCCAACAGGGGATCCAGATACGCAGTATTTT.

There are a few counts of this clone. The chain recombines TRBV28 with TRBJ2-7; TRBD1 might be the D (6 bases). Between the trimmed V and J ends, which lost 6 bases and 2 bases, there was a span of 14 bases. CDR1 and CDR2 from the germline V gene are MDHEN and SYDVKM. The CDR3 has 14 amino acids. The CDR3 bases are TGTGCCAGCAGCCCCACAGGGATGACCTACGAGCAGTACTTC. Its translation: CASSPTGMTYEQYF. Using reference TRBV28 and TRBJ2-7 for the parts outside the CDR3, the full variable domain is DVKVTQSSRYLVKRTGEKVFLECVQDMDHENMFWYRQDPGLGLRLIYFSYDVKMKEKGDIPEGYSVSREKKERFSLILESASTNQTSMYLCASSPTGMTYEQYFGPGTRLTVT.

The J gene is TRBJ1-1, the V gene TRBV28; D perhaps matches TRBD1 (6 bases). The CDR3 contains 14 residues. Germline V CDR1 and CDR2: MDHEN, SYDVKM. The ends were cut back, 1 base at V and 1 base at J, with 7 bases in the middle. CDR3 in amino acids: CASSLLDRNTEAFF. The CDR3 bases are TGTGCCAGCAGTTTATTGGACAGGAACACTGAAGCTTTCTTT.

This clone has a handful of counts. This chain uses TRBV9 with TRBJ2-6; 7 bases line up with TRBD1. Germline lookup yields CDR1 SGDLS and CDR2 YYNGEE. The CDR3 loop spans 14 amino acids. J gave up 15 bases and V 0 bases, and 9 bases lay outside the gene matches. The CDR3: CASSVDQGGIDLTF. The CDR3, as DNA: TGTGCCAGCAGCGTAGATCAAGGGGGCATTGACCTGACTTTC.

This chain connects TRBV7-9 to TRBJ2-7; 7 nucleotides match TRBD2. Unmatched junction bases numbered 2, after V lost 1 base and J lost 2 bases. This CDR3 has 14 amino acids. Germline-derived CDR1 and CDR2 are SEHNR and FQNEAQ (reference sequence). CDR3 sequence: CASSLGGGPYEQYF. Written as DNA, the CDR3 is TGTGCCAGCAGCTTAGGGGGGGGACCCTACGAGCAGTACTTC.

Only a few counts were recorded for this clone. The J gene is TRBJ2-1, the V gene TRBV7-8; TRBD1 matches 7 bases. The V gene end was trimmed by 4 bases and the J gene end by 0 bases; junction bases not matched to a gene: 3. CDR3 length equals 15 residues. The germline V gene has CDR1 SGHVS and CDR2 FQNEAQ. CDR3 coding DNA: TGTGCCAGCAGCTCGACAGGGAGCTCCTACAATGAGCAGTTCTTC. Its protein product is CASSSTGSSYNEQFF.

V gene TRBV19 combines with J gene TRBJ1-1; TRBD1 might be the D (5 bases). The CDR3 length is 13 residues. CDR1 is LNHDA and CDR2 is SQIVND in the germline V gene (reference sequence). The V gene lost 6 bases and the J gene lost 1 base, with 9 bases spanning the gap. The CDR3 DNA follows: TGTGCCAGTAGGGAGGGGTCGAACACTGAAGCTTTCTTT. Translating it yields CASREGSNTEAFF.

This clone was observed a few times. The chain is built from TRBV11-2 and TRBJ1-1; D is unclear. The CDR3 runs 15 residues. Germline loops: CDR1 SGHAT, CDR2 FQNNGV. The germline V and J ends were trimmed by 1 base and 1 base, with 10 bases remaining between them. CDR3: CASSLARTENTEAFF. Here the CDR3 DNA reads TGTGCCAGCAGCTTAGCCAGGACTGAGAACACTGAAGCTTTCTTT.

The V and J genes are TRBV14 and TRBJ1-2, with 7 bases matching TRBD1. Germline CDR1 is SGHDN and CDR2 is FVKESK. J gave up 3 bases and V 1 base, and 5 bases lay outside the gene matches. The CDR3 is made up of 15 amino acids. The CDR3 DNA sequence: TGTGCCAGCAGCCAAGGGGGACAGAGTCACTATGGCTACACCTTC. It yields the protein CASSQGGQSHYGYTF.